The following is a T cell receptor beta chain sequence with its context. The data were taken from a study of preoperative IRX-2 immunotherapy in early breast cancer. The assay was immunoSEQ multiplex PCR, and TCRdb's table has in-frame clones only and misses some. The sample has over 60,000 clones, 94% seen once. The CDR3 extends over 13 amino acids. V was cut by 2 bases and J by 3 bases, with 7 bases left in between. Germline V gives CDR1 GTSNPN, CDR2 SVGIG (reference sequence). Treatment here: preoperative locoregional IRX-2 cytokine immunotherapy. Patients received preoperative, locoregional IRX-2 cytokine immunotherapy in a phase Ib study.

This TCR derives from a human donor with breast cancer. The chain employs TRBV30 and TRBJ2-2; D unresolved. This sample was taken from a patient treated with IRX-2 immunotherapy. The CDR3 DNA reads as TGTGCCTGGAGTCGACTGTACACCGGGGAGCTGTTTTTT. It codes for CAWSRLYTGELFF.